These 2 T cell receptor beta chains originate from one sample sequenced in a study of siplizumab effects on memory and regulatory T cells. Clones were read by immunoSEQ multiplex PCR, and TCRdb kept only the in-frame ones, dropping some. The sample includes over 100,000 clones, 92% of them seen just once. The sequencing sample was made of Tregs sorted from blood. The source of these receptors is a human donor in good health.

The CDR3 is CASGQETGSGYTF. CDR3 sequence (DNA): TGTGCTAGTGGTCAGGAAACCGGGAGCGGCTACACCTTC. The chain links TRBV12-5 to TRBJ1-2; D uncertain. The CDR3 has 13 amino acids. Trimming removed 5 bases at V and 8 bases at J, with 15 bases between. Germline V gene sequence: CDR1 LGHNT, CDR2 FRNRAP.

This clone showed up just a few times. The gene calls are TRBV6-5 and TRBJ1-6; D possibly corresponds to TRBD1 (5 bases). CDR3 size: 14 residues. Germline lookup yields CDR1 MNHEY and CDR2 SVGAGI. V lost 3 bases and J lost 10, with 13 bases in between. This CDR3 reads CASSYDRRGSPLHF. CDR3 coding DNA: TGTGCCAGCAGTTATGACAGACGAGGGTCACCCCTCCACTTT.